The 9 T cell receptor beta chains below were found in one sample sequenced in a study of cytomegalovirus exposure and HLA in healthy donors. The PCR had 60 Vbeta and 13 Jbeta primers. Method: immunoSEQ multiplex PCR; TCRdb's copy keeps in-frame clones and lacks some. The table includes 150,000 or so clones, 74% detected once. Sequenced sample: PBMCs. These receptor sequences come from a man under 40 in good health and CMV-seronegative.

Here the CDR3 DNA reads TGTGCCAGCAGCTGGACAGGGGGAAACACCGGGGAGCTGTTTTTT. Amino acids: CASSWTGGNTGELFF. V gene TRBV9 combines with J gene TRBJ2-2; 10 bases agree with TRBD1. Germline V gene sequence: CDR1 SGDLS, CDR2 YYNGEE. After removal of 4 bases from V and 2 bases from J, the junction contained 2 bases not matched to a gene. There are 15 residues in the CDR3. Full variable domain (outside the CDR3, taken from reference TRBV9 and TRBJ2-2): DSGVTQTPKHLITATGQRVTLRCSPRSGDLSVYWYQQSLDQGLQFLIQYYNGEERAKGNILERFSAQQFPDLHSELNLSSLELGDSALYFCASSWTGGNTGELFFGEGSRLTVL.

The chain has TRBV6-1 and TRBJ1-1; D gene ambiguous. Germline assignment: CDR1 MNHNS and CDR2 SASEGT. The CDR3 is made up of 13 amino acids. With 4 bases removed from V and 0 bases from J, the gap between germline ends came to 6 bases. In nucleotides, the CDR3 is TGTGCCAGCAGTGTGTTAGTGAACACTGAAGCTTTCTTT. Its translation is CASSVLVNTEAFF.

The chain has TRBV7-2 and TRBJ1-1; TRBD1 agrees at 7 bases. This CDR3 is built from 12 residues. The germline CDR1 and CDR2 sequences are SGHTA and FQGNSA. The V gene end was trimmed by 6 bases and the J gene end by 7 bases; junction bases not matched to a gene: 5. CDR3 in amino acids: CASRLGTDEAFF. The CDR3 nucleotides read TGTGCCAGCAGACTCGGGACAGATGAAGCTTTCTTT.

The rearrangement links TRBV28 to TRBJ1-2; D call uncertain. The CDR3 runs to 17 residues. Trimming pared 8 bases from V and 2 bases from J, leaving 24 bases between. Germline V lookup: CDR1 MDHEN, CDR2 SYDVKM. This chain's CDR3 is CASAPLPRWGGNYGYTF. In DNA form, the CDR3 reads TGTGCCAGCGCTCCCCTCCCACGATGGGGAGGGAACTATGGCTACACCTTC.

The chain carries TRBV29-1 and TRBJ2-3; 14 bases match TRBD2. CDR1 is SQVTM and CDR2 is ANQGSEA in the germline V gene. The V gene end was trimmed by 5 bases and the J gene end by 0 bases; junction bases not matched to a gene: 7. The length of the CDR3 is 17 residues. The DNA for the CDR3 is TGCAGCGTTTCGGGCTGGACTAGCGGGGGGAGCACAGATACGCAGTATTTT. Protein: CSVSGWTSGGSTDTQYF.

The CDR3 DNA follows: TGTGCCACCAGCAGAGGGATAGCCACAGGGTCGGGTGAGACCCAGTACTTC. Amino acids: CATSRGIATGSGETQYF. V and J are TRBV15 and TRBJ2-5; D possibly corresponds to TRBD1 (6 bases). Germline CDR1 and CDR2: LNHNV and YYDKDF (reference sequence). Deletions cut 1 base from V and 5 bases from J, with 20 bases between. The CDR3 has 17 residues.

V is TRBV29-1 and J is TRBJ2-7; 10 bases map to TRBD1. V lost 6 bases to trimming and J lost 4 bases; unmatched junction nucleotides: 6. CDR1 SQVTM and CDR2 ANQGSEA come from the germline V gene. The CDR3 is made up of 13 amino acids. This chain's CDR3 is CSVTDRGRYEQYF. The DNA for the CDR3 is TGCAGCGTGACCGACAGGGGGCGATACGAGCAGTACTTC.

The V call is TRBV7-2, the J call TRBJ2-7; D possibly corresponds to TRBD1 (6 bases). This CDR3 contains 14 residues. V gave up 5 bases and J gave up 0 bases, with 11 bases separating them. The germline gives CDR1 SGHTA, CDR2 FQGNSA. The CDR3: CASSPGDTSYEQYF. The DNA for the CDR3 is TGTGCCAGCAGCCCCGGGGACACCTCCTACGAGCAGTACTTC.

On this clone: Other DNA sequences in this specimen translate into the identical CDR3. The chain joins TRBV19 to TRBJ2-7, with 8 bases aligning to TRBD1. In germline, CDR1 is LNHDA, CDR2 SQIVND (reference sequence). V dropped 3 bases and J dropped 6; count of bases not matched to a gene: 4. The CDR3 runs to 13 residues. This CDR3 reads CASSIGQGSEQYF. The CDR3 DNA is TGTGCCAGTAGTATCGGACAGGGCTCCGAGCAGTACTTC. The whole variable domain, filled in from reference TRBV19 and TRBJ2-7, reads DGGITQSPKYLFRKEGQNVTLSCEQNLNHDAMYWYRQDPGQGLRLIYYSQIVNDFQKGDIAEGYSVSREKKESFPLTVTSAQKNPTAFYLCASSIGQGSEQYFGPGTRLTVT.